This T cell receptor (beta chain) was identified during a study of T cell responses to AZD1222 COVID-19 vaccine. Clones were read by immunoSEQ multiplex PCR, and TCRdb kept only the in-frame ones, dropping some. The table records roughly 80,000 clones, roughly 88% of them present only once. The CDR3 covers 14 residues. Trimming cost V 1 base and J 4 bases, with 11 bases left between them. Germline V gene data show CDR1 as SGHRS and CDR2 as YFSETQ. This clone has more than one count but fewer than ten. The sample has other DNA sequences that encode this CDR3 too. The starting material was peripheral blood, obtained 28 days after the second AZD1222 dose. The sequence came from an adult who received the AZD1222 COVID-19 vaccine. The V and J genes are TRBV5-1 and TRBJ1-1; D perhaps matches TRBD1 (6 bases). In DNA form, the CDR3 reads TGCGCCAGCAGCTTGTCAGGGGTAGGCACTGAAGCTTTCTTT. Residues: CASSLSGVGTEAFF.